This T cell receptor beta chain derives from a study of blood T cells in healthy people across ages. Primed by a sample-barcoded 5' primer and a J-beta primer mix, a second PCR proceeded for about 6 to 12 cycles. TCRdb analysed the 5' RACE reads with MiXCR anew, one entry per CDR3 protein. The sample has some 670,000 distinct CDR3 sequences; 52% are singletons. The J segment lost 4 bases and the V segment lost 4 bases, leaving 9 bases of the junction unmatched. Germline CDR1 reads SGDLS; CDR2 reads YYNGEE. The CDR3 length is 15 residues. The chain uses TRBV9 and TRBJ2-3; TRBD2 aligns across 7 bases. The receptor comes from a woman over 75 in good health. Sequences were obtained from blood. CDR3 region: CASSSGTNGSDTQYF. The CDR3 region has the DNA TGTGCCAGCAGCTCCGGGACTAACGGCTCAGATACGCAGTATTTT. The entire variable domain, with the rest obtained from reference TRBV9 and TRBJ2-3, is as follows: DSGVTQTPKHLITATGQRVTLRCSPRSGDLSVYWYQQSLDQGLQFLIQYYNGEERAKGNILERFSAQQFPDLHSELNLSSLELGDSALYFCASSSGTNGSDTQYFGPGTRLTVL.